This T cell receptor beta chain was captured by sequencing in a study of human T cells and chemical hapten exposure. This clonotype appeared a single time. The target antigen is unknown. Regarding time point: pre-sensitization, week 0. Treatment noted: therapeutic diphenylcyclopropenone sensitization with weekly scalp DPC. It was the library that attached unique molecular identifiers to individual cDNA molecules. Original data processing: TCRs per sample had a median of around 96,000 and ranged from about 20,000 to 700,000. TCRdb itself ran the RACE reads through MiXCR, one entry per CDR3 protein. TCRdb, not the original authors, processed these V and J calls. The sample has under 200,000 distinct CDR3 sequences, more than 25% seen once. Broader study findings: With DPC sensitization, TCRs exceeding 1 in 1000 frequency showed no change. Compared to controls, expanded TCRs made significantly more large clusters of similar CDR3s.

The sequence derives from a woman aged 30 to 39 with alopecia areata. Some clones in this sample may be carry-over from other donors' samples. The sequenced sample was whole blood, obtained in connection with sensitization to the hapten diphenylcyclopropenone (DPC).

DNA for the CDR3: TGTGCCAGCAGTTTGGGGAACCGGAACACTGAAGCTTTCTTT. It codes for CASSLGNRNTEAFF. V is TRBV28 and J is TRBJ1-1; the D is unclear. The CDR3 covers 14 residues. Germline V gene sequence: CDR1 MDHEN, CDR2 SYDVKM. V lost 3 bases and J 1 base, leaving 9 bases between the germline ends. Variable domain in full (rest from reference TRBV28 and TRBJ1-1): DVKVTQSSRYLVKRTGEKVFLECVQDMDHENMFWYRQDPGLGLRLIYFSYDVKMKEKGDIPEGYSVSREKKERFSLILESASTNQTSMYLCASSLGNRNTEAFFGQGTRLTVV.